This T cell receptor (beta chain) was sequenced for a study of CD8 T cells in Susac syndrome. Looking at the study overall: Treatment at blood withdrawal was none, corticosteroids, or intravenous immunoglobulin alone in Susac syndrome patients. Study-wide points: Only a relatively small number of individuals were included in the TCR sequencing and HLA analysis. The CD4+ T cell repertoires from Susac syndrome exhibited no clonal expansion.

The RNA input was about 0.5 to 1 ug, and it was reverse transcribed with random hexamers. Each CDR3 protein is one row after TCRdb ran MiXCR on the immunoSEQ multiplex PCR reads. This table has 150,000 or so distinct CDR3 sequences, 85% to 95% appearing once. With respect to this clonotype: Its matching antigen is unknown.

Trimming removed 4 bases from V and 2 bases from J; junction bases left unmatched: 11. Germline CDR1 reads MGHDK; CDR2 reads SYGVNS. This CDR3 has 17 amino acids. What was sequenced was CD4+ T cells from PBMCs. The chain links TRBV25-1 to TRBJ2-3, with 8 bases aligning to TRBD2. The TCR was taken from a human donor with Susac syndrome. Here the CDR3 DNA reads TGTGCCAGCAGTGCAACGGGGGGGACCCTCACCACAGATACGCAGTATTTT. Protein product: CASSATGGTLTTDTQYF. The variable domain in full, completed from reference TRBV25-1 and TRBJ2-3, reads EADIYQTPRYLVIGTGKKITLECSQTMGHDKMYWYQQDPGMELHLIHYSYGVNSTEKGDLSSESTVSRIRTEHFPLTLESARPSHTSQYLCASSATGGTLTTDTQYFGPGTRLTVL.